The next 9 T cell receptor beta chains were all read from a single sample in a study of cytomegalovirus exposure and HLA in healthy donors. Both 60 Vbeta primers and 13 Jbeta primers went into the PCR. Profiling relied on immunoSEQ multiplex PCR, and the TCRdb table lists in-frame clones only, not all of them. The profile shows tens of thousands of clones, roughly four fifths of them singletons. Sequencing used PBMCs. These receptors were taken from a man under 40 in good health and CMV-seronegative.

The chain employs TRBV28 and TRBJ2-3; 7 bases agree with TRBD1. This CDR3 comprises 14 residues. With 6 bases clipped from V and 0 bases from J, the junction kept 3 bases outside the gene matches. The germline gives CDR1 MDHEN, CDR2 SYDVKM. The CDR3 loop is CASSGDSSTDTQYF. CDR3 sequence (DNA): TGTGCCAGCAGCGGGGACAGTAGCACAGATACGCAGTATTTT. Together with reference TRBV28 and TRBJ2-3, the CDR3 gives the full variable domain: DVKVTQSSRYLVKRTGEKVFLECVQDMDHENMFWYRQDPGLGLRLIYFSYDVKMKEKGDIPEGYSVSREKKERFSLILESASTNQTSMYLCASSGDSSTDTQYFGPGTRLTVL.

This clone was counted a single time. The chain links TRBV6-1 to TRBJ1-2, with D maybe TRBD1 (5 bases). The V end was cut by 0 bases, the J end by 0 bases, with 8 bases between. The CDR3 is 15 residues long. Germline V gene lookup returns CDR1 MNHNS and CDR2 SASEGT. CDR3 DNA: TGTGCCAGCAGTGAAGCGGGCAGGGCTAACTATGGCTACACCTTC. It encodes CASSEAGRANYGYTF.

V gene TRBV6-1 combines with J gene TRBJ2-5, with TRBD2 matching over 7 bases. With V trimmed by 8 bases and J by 5 bases, 11 bases remained unmatched. The CDR3 contains 14 residues. Per germline, CDR1 MNHNS and CDR2 SASEGT. The chain's CDR3 is CASSLLGGMETQYF. The CDR3 coding sequence is TGTGCCAGCTCCCTTTTGGGGGGGATGGAGACCCAGTACTTC.

V gene TRBV14 combines with J gene TRBJ1-1; 7 bases match TRBD1. V lost 2 bases, J lost 0 bases, and 9 bases stayed unmatched. The CDR3 covers 17 residues. CDR1 is SGHDN and CDR2 is FVKESK in the germline V gene. CDR3 DNA: TGTGCCAGCAGCCAAAGGGCAGGGGGATTCATGAACACTGAAGCTTTCTTT. Amino acid sequence: CASSQRAGGFMNTEAFF. The entire variable domain, with the rest obtained from reference TRBV14 and TRBJ1-1, is as follows: EAGVTQFPSHSVIEKGQTVTLRCDPISGHDNLYWYRRVMGKEIKFLLHFVKESKQDESGMPNNRFLAERTGGTYSTLKVQPAELEDSGVYFCASSQRAGGFMNTEAFFGQGTRLTVV.

The chain employs TRBV4-3 and TRBJ1-2; TRBD1 aligns across 9 bases. Germline CDR1 reads LGHNA; CDR2 reads YSLEER. The CDR3 totals 18 residues. The junction had 13 bases not matched to a gene; V was cut back by 2 bases and J by 3 bases. The CDR3 here is CASSQKLLGQGWDYGYTF. The CDR3 bases are TGCGCCAGCAGCCAAAAGCTCCTGGGACAGGGATGGGACTATGGCTACACCTTC.

This clone showed up just a few times. The chain joins TRBV6-5 to TRBJ1-1; 10 bases map to TRBD1. The CDR3 sequence is 14 residues long. Germline V lookup: CDR1 MNHEY, CDR2 SVGAGI. The ends lost 5 bases at V and 5 bases at J; junction bases unmatched: 5. The DNA for the CDR3 is TGTGCCAGCAGTCATGACAGGGGGCCTACTGAAGCTTTCTTT. Amino acid sequence: CASSHDRGPTEAFF.

This sequence joins TRBV9 and TRBJ2-3, with a tentative D call TRBD2 (5 bases). Looked up from germline, CDR1 is SGDLS and CDR2 is YYNGEE. V was pared by 0 bases and J by 2 bases, with 10 bases between. This CDR3 has 15 residues. DNA for the CDR3: TGTGCCAGCAGCGTAGGAGGGAACCCCACAGATACGCAGTATTTT. This encodes CASSVGGNPTDTQYF.

The chain couples TRBV5-1 to TRBJ2-5; D is uncertain. CDR1 SGHRS and CDR2 YFSETQ come from the germline V gene. The CDR3 totals 13 residues. With 0 bases removed from V and 5 bases from J, the gap between germline ends came to 8 bases. The CDR3 spells CASSLDDGETQYF. For the CDR3, the DNA is TGCGCCAGCAGCTTGGACGACGGGGAGACCCAGTACTTC.

The chain joins TRBV10-3 to TRBJ2-1; 9 nucleotides agree with TRBD2. The CDR3 length is 12 residues. Germline CDR1 is ENHRY and CDR2 is SYGVKD. Trimming at V came to 6 bases and at J to 9 bases, leaving 3 bases not matched to a gene. The CDR3 DNA sequence: TGTGCCATCAGGGGGACTAGCCCTGAGCAGTTCTTC. Its translation is CAIRGTSPEQFF.